The 15 T cell receptor beta chains presented below share a single source sample, sequenced in a study of blood T cell repertoires in COVID-19. Profiling relied on immunoSEQ multiplex PCR, and the TCRdb table lists in-frame clones only, not all of them. In the table there are over 100,000 clones, around 86% of which are singletons. What was sequenced was peripheral blood. Receptor source: a woman aged 70-85 years with COVID-19, enrolled during active disease.

This sequence joins TRBV30 and TRBJ1-3; D might be TRBD1 (6 bases). Germline V lookup: CDR1 GTSNPN, CDR2 SVGIG (reference sequence). V was pared by 8 bases and J by 0 bases, with 11 bases between. CDR3 length: 13 residues. This CDR3 reads CARGQLSGNTIYF. CDR3 in DNA: TGTGCCCGTGGACAGCTCTCTGGAAACACCATATATTTT.

V usage is TRBV11-2 and J usage is TRBJ1-4; D gene ambiguous. Germline V gene data show CDR1 as SGHAT and CDR2 as FQNNGV. V was pared by 1 base and J by 3 bases, with 15 bases between. The length of the CDR3 is 17 residues. The CDR3 DNA reads as TGTGCCAGCAGCTTAGGTCTCGGCGGTGCCCCTAATGAAAAACTGTTTTTT. Protein sequence: CASSLGLGGAPNEKLFF. Full variable domain (remainder filled in from reference TRBV11-2 and TRBJ1-4): EAGVAQSPRYKIIEKRQSVAFWCNPISGHATLYWYQQILGQGPKLLIQFQNNGVVDDSQLPKDRFSAERLKGVDSTLKIQPAKLEDSAVYLCASSLGLGGAPNEKLFFGSGTQLSVL.

The chain employs TRBV5-1 and TRBJ2-5; TRBD2 matches at 8 bases. Germline CDR1 is SGHRS and CDR2 is YFSETQ. This CDR3 is 15 amino acids long. V lost 4 bases, J lost 2 bases, and 7 bases stayed unmatched. This CDR3 reads CASSHNAGGQETQYF. CDR3 nucleotides: TGCGCCAGCAGCCACAATGCGGGGGGTCAAGAGACCCAGTACTTC.

The rearrangement joins TRBV3-1 (or the pseudogene TRBV3-2) to TRBJ1-1, with 7 bases matching TRBD1. The V and J ends lost 4 bases and 5 bases, in that order; junction bases with no gene match: 4. Germline V gene sequence: CDR1 LGHDT, CDR2 YNNKEL (reference sequence). CDR3 length: 13 amino acids. CDR3 residues: CASSLSRGTEAFF. The CDR3 DNA is TGTGCCAGCAGCCTTTCCAGGGGGACTGAAGCTTTCTTT.

The rearrangement uses TRBV15 and TRBJ2-1, with unresolved D. Trimming stripped 1 base from V and 4 bases from J, with 11 bases between. The CDR3 loop spans 15 amino acids. The germline CDR1 and CDR2 sequences are LNHNV and YYDKDF (reference sequence). As DNA, the CDR3 is TGTGCCACCAGCAGAGTGTCTGTTACTTACAATGAGCAGTTCTTC. Protein sequence: CATSRVSVTYNEQFF.

The chain couples TRBV4-1 to TRBJ1-1; TRBD1 aligns across 9 bases. This CDR3 contains 16 residues. Germline values: CDR1 MGHRA, CDR2 YSYEKL. V shed 5 bases and J 4 bases; nucleotides not matched to a gene: 11. The DNA for the CDR3 is TGCGCCAGCAGCGTTAAACAGGGGGCGGTGACCACTGAAGCTTTCTTT. Its translation is CASSVKQGAVTTEAFF.

This chain uses TRBV5-1 with TRBJ1-1, with D possibly matching TRBD1 (5 bases). The germline V gene encodes CDR1 SGHRS and CDR2 YFSETQ. The CDR3 is 13 amino acids. Trimming removed 1 base at V and 7 bases at J, with 11 bases between. The CDR3 loop is CASSLMWGDEAFF. CDR3 nucleotide sequence: TGCGCCAGCAGCTTGATGTGGGGGGATGAAGCTTTCTTT.

Only a few counts were recorded for this clone. The rearrangement links TRBV19 to TRBJ1-1, with 9 bases matching TRBD1. V shed 2 bases and J 8 bases; nucleotides not matched to a gene: 9. Per germline, CDR1 LNHDA and CDR2 SQIVND (reference sequence). This CDR3 is 15 amino acids long. In DNA, the CDR3 is TGTGCCAGTAGTATACCCTACAGGGGGCGCAGAGAAGCTTTCTTT. It codes for CASSIPYRGRREAFF.

The chain is built from TRBV11-2 and TRBJ2-5; possible D gene TRBD1, 6 bases. CDR3 size: 13 residues. Deletions cut 5 bases from V and 4 bases from J, with 11 bases between. CDR1 and CDR2 (germline): SGHAT, FQNNGV. CDR3 in DNA: TGTGCCAGCAGCCGTGACAGGAGAGAGACCCAGTACTTC. It codes for CASSRDRRETQYF.

CDR3 loop: CATSADGGVGSNQPQHF. The CDR3 DNA reads TGTGCCACCAGTGCCGACGGCGGGGTTGGTAGCAATCAGCCCCAGCATTTT. This rearrangement joins TRBV24-1 to TRBJ1-5; D is unclear. V lost 5 bases, J lost 0 bases, and 16 bases lay in between. From germline, CDR1 is KGHDR and CDR2 SFDVKD. The CDR3 consists of 17 residues.

The rearrangement joins TRBV15 to TRBJ2-4; maybe TRBD2 (6 bases). V was shortened by 5 bases and J by 7 bases, with 21 bases between the two germline ends. This CDR3 is built from 16 residues. Germline V gives CDR1 LNHNV, CDR2 YYDKDF (reference sequence). The CDR3 region is CATSPRGGRTLNIQYF. Here the CDR3 DNA reads TGTGCCACCAGCCCTCGGGGAGGCAGGACCTTGAACATTCAGTACTTC.

The chain joins TRBV19 to TRBJ2-1; 8 positions agree with TRBD1. Germline V gene data show CDR1 as LNHDA and CDR2 as SQIVND (reference sequence). CDR3 length: 15 amino acids. Germline trimming cut 6 bases from V and 4 bases from J; bases unmatched to any gene: 8. The CDR3 reads CASRERDRWYNEQFF. DNA for the CDR3: TGTGCCAGTAGGGAGAGGGACAGGTGGTACAATGAGCAGTTCTTC.

This chain joins TRBV10-3 and TRBJ1-1; TRBD1 is a possible D gene (6 bases). CDR1 ENHRY and CDR2 SYGVKD come from the germline V gene. Trimming pared 3 bases from V and 1 base from J, leaving 6 bases between. The CDR3 spans 13 residues. The DNA for the CDR3 is TGTGCCATCAGTGAACAGGGGAACACTGAAGCTTTCTTT. Translated: CAISEQGNTEAFF.

The chain employs TRBV6-5 and TRBJ2-7; TRBD2 is a possible D gene (5 bases). Germline CDR1 reads MNHEY; CDR2 reads SVGAGI. CDR3 length: 13 amino acids. V was trimmed by 2 bases and J by 3 bases, leaving 8 bases between them. The CDR3 nucleotides read TGTGCCAGCAGTTACGCGGGCCTCTACGAGCAGTACTTC. It is translated as CASSYAGLYEQYF.

The chain has TRBV2 and TRBJ1-5; D unclear. The CDR3 totals 12 residues. CDR1 and CDR2 from the germline V gene are SNHLY and FYNNEI. The V end was cut by 9 bases, the J end by 4 bases, with 10 bases between. The CDR3 nucleotides read TGTGCCAGTAGACACTGGAATCAGCCCCAGCATTTT. This sequence encodes CASRHWNQPQHF.